These 16 T cell receptor beta chains were all obtained from the same sample, sequenced in a study of T cell clones after liver transplantation (dated by TCRdb to between 2018 and 2021). Libraries came from the immunoSEQ multiplex PCR assay. In its TCRdb copy, this immuneACCESS table keeps in-frame sequences only and misses some clones. Where compared with another copy, unresolved V genes explain less than half of these, and the others have no known cause. The sample table records fewer than 80,000 clones; around 84% of these occur just once. The leading ten clones occupy under 2.5% of the sample. Here the sequenced sample was CD4+ T cells from blood, taken about 50 months after liver transplant. These TCRs come from a human patient who received a liver transplant. Following transplantation, part of the T cell population may be supplied by the graft donor rather than the patient.

The chain employs TRBV5-6 and TRBJ1-1; 11 bases are a match to TRBD1. The CDR3 has 16 amino acids. With 3 bases clipped from V and 7 bases from J, the junction kept 11 bases outside the gene matches. Germline V gives CDR1 SGHDT, CDR2 YYEEEE. The DNA for the CDR3 is TGTGCCAGCAGCTCGGCCCCGGGACAGGGGGTTAGTGAAGCTTTCTTT. Translated, it gives CASSSAPGQGVSEAFF.

The chain joins TRBV9 to TRBJ2-2; 10 bases align to TRBD2. Germline trimming cut 1 base from V and 6 bases from J; bases unmatched to any gene: 6. CDR3 length: 16 residues. Germline V gene lookup returns CDR1 SGDLS and CDR2 YYNGEE. The CDR3 DNA is TGTGCCAGCAGCGTATGGAAGCGGGGGGGCCCCGGGGAGCTGTTTTTT. It specifies CASSVWKRGGPGELFF.

The chain couples TRBV6-1 to TRBJ2-2; TRBD2 agrees at 8 bases. Germline lookup yields CDR1 MNHNS and CDR2 SASEGT. This CDR3 is 17 amino acids long. Germline trimming cut 3 bases from V and 6 bases from J; bases unmatched to any gene: 12. CDR3 protein: CASSDPSGGRMAGELFF. In nucleotides, the CDR3 is TGTGCCAGCAGTGACCCATCGGGGGGGCGGATGGCCGGGGAGCTGTTTTTT.

The chain employs TRBV19 and TRBJ2-5; D is unclear. V was pared by 2 bases and J by 2 bases, with 15 bases between. The CDR3 has 16 amino acids. CDR1 LNHDA and CDR2 SQIVND come from the germline V gene (reference sequence). The CDR3 DNA reads as TGTGCCAGTAGTATATCCCGTCCAGCTGGGCAAGAGACCCAGTACTTC. Translation gives CASSISRPAGQETQYF.

V is TRBV19 and J is TRBJ1-5; weak D call: TRBD1 (6 bases). Trimming left V 2 bases short and J 11 bases short, with 16 bases between. Per germline, CDR1 LNHDA and CDR2 SQIVND (reference sequence). The length of the CDR3 is 14 residues. Written as DNA, the CDR3 is TGTGCCAGTAGTATAAACAGGGACCTAGGAACCCAGCATTTT. As protein: CASSINRDLGTQHF.

The chain is built from TRBV7-9 and TRBJ1-1; D is unclear. The CDR3 has 14 residues. Trimming took off 2 bases at V and 1 base at J, with 8 bases between the two ends. Germline CDR1 and CDR2: SEHNR and FQNEAQ (reference sequence). The CDR3 reads CASSLNSQNTEAFF. The CDR3 DNA is TGTGCCAGCAGCTTAAACAGTCAGAACACTGAAGCTTTCTTT.

The gene calls are TRBV2 and TRBJ1-2, with 9 nucleotides matching TRBD1. Germline CDR1 is SNHLY and CDR2 is FYNNEI. Unmatched junction bases numbered 9, after V lost 6 bases and J lost 7 bases. This CDR3 has 14 residues. CDR3 coding DNA: TGTGCCAGCAGGAAAACAACAGGGGGCCTTGGCTACACCTTC. This encodes CASRKTTGGLGYTF.

The CDR3 region is CASSLQGASYEQYF. CDR3 DNA: TGTGCCAGCAGTTTACAGGGGGCCTCCTACGAGCAGTACTTC. The chain recombines TRBV27 with TRBJ2-7, with 8 bases aligning to TRBD1. Germline V gives CDR1 MNHEY, CDR2 SMNVEV (reference sequence). V shed 2 bases and J 0 bases; nucleotides not matched to a gene: 0. The CDR3 runs to 14 residues.

This clone was observed a few times. The chain employs TRBV9 and TRBJ1-6; no firm D call. CDR3 length: 12 amino acids. V lost 0 bases and J 9 bases, leaving 4 bases between the germline ends. The germline V gene encodes CDR1 SGDLS and CDR2 YYNGEE. CDR3 bases: TGTGCCAGCAGCGTAGCCGGTTCACCCCTCCACTTT. Protein sequence: CASSVAGSPLHF.

For the CDR3, the DNA is TGTGCCAGCAGCCCTGACCTCGTCGATGAGCAGTTCTTC. The encoded protein is CASSPDLVDEQFF. The chain links TRBV7-8 to TRBJ2-1, with unresolved D. The V and J ends lost 5 bases and 8 bases respectively, with 13 bases between them. CDR1 and CDR2 (germline): SGHVS, FQNEAQ. There are 13 residues in the CDR3.

As for this clone: One end of the junction fails to match germline, which may point to a read error. The V and J genes are TRBV4-3 and TRBJ1-3; TRBD1 matches at 8 bases. Germline V gene sequence: CDR1 LGHNA, CDR2 YSLEER. The CDR3 covers 13 residues. Here the CDR3 reads CASSQDGRDRYHF. The CDR3 DNA follows: TGCGCCAGCAGCCAAGATGGGCGGGACAGGTACCATTTT.

The V and J genes are TRBV28 and TRBJ2-7; 11 bases align to TRBD2. The CDR3 is 15 amino acids. V lost 10 bases and J lost 0; bases outside the gene matches: 8. Germline CDR1 and CDR2: MDHEN and SYDVKM. The CDR3 is CATWTSGSTSYEQYF. The CDR3 coding sequence is TGTGCCACCTGGACTAGCGGGTCTACCTCCTACGAGCAGTACTTC.

V gene TRBV7-9 combines with J gene TRBJ2-3; 8 bases match TRBD2. V was clipped by 2 bases and J by 1 base; unmatched bases: 2. The CDR3 is 15 amino acids. Per germline, CDR1 SEHNR and CDR2 FQNEAQ (reference sequence). CDR3 residues: CASSLSAGGTDTQYF. The CDR3, as DNA: TGTGCCAGCAGCTTATCAGCGGGAGGCACAGATACGCAGTATTTT.

The V call is TRBV5-6, the J call TRBJ2-7, with D possibly matching TRBD1 (5 bases). CDR3 length: 14 residues. Germline CDR1 reads SGHDT; CDR2 reads YYEEEE. V lost 1 base and J 3 bases, leaving 11 bases between the germline ends. The CDR3 here is CASSLLQARYEQYF. Written as DNA, the CDR3 is TGTGCCAGCAGCTTGCTACAGGCTCGCTACGAGCAGTACTTC.

This chain links TRBV10-3 with TRBJ1-1; weak D call: TRBD1 (5 bases). The CDR3 totals 14 residues. The germline CDR1 and CDR2 sequences are ENHRY and SYGVKD. V lost 5 bases, J lost 0 bases, and 10 bases lay in between. The CDR3, as DNA: TGTGCCATCAGTTCTCAGGGATTGAACACTGAAGCTTTCTTT. This codes for CAISSQGLNTEAFF.

This clone was counted between two and nine times. The chain links TRBV19 to TRBJ1-5; no firm D call. The CDR3 covers 14 residues. Germline-derived CDR1 and CDR2 are LNHDA and SQIVND (reference sequence). V lost 6 bases, J lost 2 bases, and 11 bases lay in between. The CDR3 coding sequence is TGTGCCAGTAGGGTGTCCGGGGGCAATCAGCCCCAGCATTTT. As protein: CASRVSGGNQPQHF.